This record covers a single T cell receptor (beta chain). Produced via immunoSEQ multiplex PCR; TCRdb's table is partial and in-frame only. This table holds some 20,000 clones, about four fifths found once. This sample was included in a study of T cells in narcolepsy. The TCR sequence derives from a human donor in good health. The sample taken for sequencing was memory (CD45RA-) CD4+ T cells from blood.

CDR3 nucleotides: TGCGCCAGCAGCTTGGAGGGGGACCGACCCCAGCATTTT. Its translation is CASSLEGDRPQHF. The rearrangement links TRBV5-1 to TRBJ1-5; D perhaps matches TRBD1 (6 bases). The CDR3 length is 13 residues. Deletions cut 0 bases from V and 10 bases from J, with 11 bases between. The germline V gene encodes CDR1 SGHRS and CDR2 YFSETQ.